The 14 T cell receptor beta chains in this list originate from one sample, sequenced in a study of T cells in Graves' hyperthyroidism and ophthalmopathy. There were TCR beta CDR3 regions amplified from RNA transcripts. When the TCR CDR3 underwent first-round RT-PCR, the HTBI primer set was used. TCRdb fed the multiplex PCR reads into MiXCR, producing one record per CDR3 protein. Of tens of thousands of distinct CDR3 sequences in the sample, about 50% were seen once. The sample was blood. The origin of the receptors is a woman aged 50 to 60 with Graves' hyperthyroidism that later progressed to Graves' ophthalmopathy.

This clonotype was found many times. A much larger clone differs from this one at a single base, so this may be a read error. The J gene is TRBJ1-1, the V gene TRBV20-1; D gene ambiguous. Between the trimmed V and J ends, which lost 0 bases and 2 bases, there was a span of 10 bases. The CDR3 covers 14 residues. The germline CDR1 and CDR2 sequences are DFQATT and SNEGSKA (reference sequence). The CDR3 nucleotides read TGCAGTGCTAGAGATGGGAGCCCCAACACTGAAGCTTTCTTT. Protein: CSARDGSPNTEAFF.

Turning to this clonotype: No conserved phenylalanine or tryptophan ends this CDR3, so it is likely a read error. Because the CDR3's place on the DNA is in doubt, the DNA is left out and the CDR3 is given as listed by TCRdb. The chain has TRBV24-1 and TRBJ1-1. The CDR3 sequence runs 9 residues, both termini included. Germline CDR1 is KGHDR and CDR2 is SFDVKD. The CDR3: CATKGLAVR.

Ten or more counts support this clonotype. The J gene is TRBJ2-7, the V gene TRBV11-1; TRBD2 might be the D (7 bases). Trimming left V 3 bases short and J 0 bases short, with 9 bases between. CDR1 and CDR2 from the germline V gene are SGHAT and FQDESV (reference sequence). The CDR3 totals 14 residues. The CDR3 here is CASSLGGGSYEQYF. In nucleotides, the CDR3 is TGTGCCAGCAGCTTGGGAGGGGGCTCCTACGAGCAGTACTTC.

The chain joins TRBV7-9 to TRBJ2-7, with 8 positions matching TRBD1. The CDR3 runs 12 residues. Germline assignment: CDR1 SEHNR and CDR2 FQNEAQ (reference sequence). V lost 10 bases, J lost 1 base, and 3 bases stayed unmatched. The CDR3 loop is CATRDRSYEQYF. CDR3 sequence (DNA): TGTGCCACCCGGGACAGGTCCTACGAGCAGTACTTC. The full variable domain, its missing parts supplied by reference TRBV7-9 and TRBJ2-7, is DTGVSQNPRHKITKRGQNVTFRCDPISEHNRLYWYRQTLGQGPEFLTYFQNEAQLEKSRLLSDRFSAERPKGSFSTLEIQRTEQGDSAMYLCATRDRSYEQYFGPGTRLTVT.

The chain combines TRBV12-3 or TRBV12-4 with TRBJ1-6; D remains ambiguous. The V gene lost 6 bases and the J gene lost 10 bases, with 16 bases spanning the gap. This CDR3 comprises 14 residues. The CDR3 region is CASRARVENSPLHF. The CDR3 nucleotides are TGTGCCAGCAGGGCTCGGGTGGAAAACTCACCCCTCCACTTT.

V usage is TRBV20-1 and J usage is TRBJ2-7; TRBD1 matches at 10 bases. Germline V CDR1 and CDR2: DFQATT, SNEGSKA (reference sequence). The CDR3 loop spans 13 amino acids. V was pared by 3 bases and J by 4 bases, with 3 bases of the junction left unmatched. Here the CDR3 reads CSARRGQGYEQYF. The CDR3 DNA sequence: TGCAGTGCTAGGAGGGGACAGGGGTACGAGCAGTACTTC.

This clonotype was detected many times. V usage is TRBV7-8 and J usage is TRBJ1-3; maybe TRBD1 (5 bases). CDR3 length: 14 amino acids. Trimming cost V 4 bases and J 1 base, with 8 bases left between them. The germline V gene encodes CDR1 SGHVS and CDR2 FQNEAQ. The CDR3 bases are TGTGCCAGCAGCTACCGGGGGTCTGGAAACACCATATATTTT. It is translated as CASSYRGSGNTIYF. The full variable domain, rest sourced from reference TRBV7-8 and TRBJ1-3, is GAGVSQSPRYKVAKRGQDVALRCDPISGHVSLFWYQQALGQGPEFLTYFQNEAQLDKSGLPSDRFFAERPEGSVSTLKIQRTQQEDSAVYLCASSYRGSGNTIYFGEGSWLTVV.

V is TRBV5-6 and J is TRBJ1-4; 7 nucleotides align to TRBD1. CDR1 and CDR2 (germline): SGHDT, YYEEEE. This CDR3 comprises 17 residues. V lost 0 bases, J lost 5 bases, and 10 bases stayed unmatched. Written as DNA, the CDR3 is TGTGCCAGCAGCTTGGTTTCTAGCGGACAGGTAAATGAAAAACTGTTTTTT. Its protein is CASSLVSSGQVNEKLFF.

This clonotype occurred many times. This chain joins TRBV20-1 and TRBJ2-7, with D perhaps matching TRBD2 (5 bases). Germline V CDR1 and CDR2: DFQATT, SNEGSKA (reference sequence). V was cut by 0 bases and J by 7 bases, with 13 bases left in between. The CDR3 length is 13 residues. The CDR3 reads CSARDYPRREQYF. The DNA for the CDR3 is TGCAGTGCTAGAGATTATCCTAGGAGGGAGCAGTACTTC.

This clonotype was counted ten times or more. A much larger clone is a single base away; this may be a read error. The genes are TRBV5-4 and TRBJ1-2; no clear D. The CDR3 contains 11 residues. Germline V gene sequence: CDR1 SGHNT, CDR2 YYREEE (reference sequence). Deletions cut 4 bases from V and 8 bases from J, with 9 bases between. The CDR3 region is CASSLAEGYTF. DNA for the CDR3: TGTGCCAGCAGCCTTGCGGAAGGCTACACCTTC.

To note about this clonotype: Compared with germline, one end of the junction differs, possibly owing to a read error. The rearrangement uses TRBV5-1 and TRBJ1-4; D perhaps matches TRBD1 (5 bases). CDR1 and CDR2 (germline): SGHRS, YFSETQ. The CDR3 is 14 residues long. The CDR3 nucleotides read TGCGCTAGCAGCCCGGGACGGGGTGATGAAAAACTGTTTTTT. Protein sequence: CASSPGRGDEKLFF.

This clonotype was recorded once. As DNA, the CDR3 is TGTGCCAGCAGCCAGACCGGGGTGGGCGAGCAGTACTTC. This codes for CASSQTGVGEQYF. The chain links TRBV4-2 to TRBJ2-7; tentatively, D is TRBD2 (5 bases). Germline values: CDR1 LGHNA, CDR2 YNFKEQ. Trimming cost V 3 bases and J 6 bases, with 12 bases left between them. This CDR3 spans 13 amino acids.

V usage is TRBV20-1 and J usage is TRBJ2-7; 8 bases are a match to TRBD2. The CDR3 length is 14 residues. Germline CDR1 and CDR2: DFQATT and SNEGSKA (reference sequence). Trimming removed 4 bases from V and 3 bases from J; junction bases left unmatched: 8. The CDR3 nucleotides are TGCAGTGCTAAAACTAGCGGAGGGCACTACGAGCAGTACTTC. Its protein is CSAKTSGGHYEQYF.

In this sample, this clonotype turned up once. CDR3 residues: CSARGDRGLDTQYF. CDR3 in DNA: TGCAGTGCTAGGGGGGACAGGGGGCTCGATACGCAGTATTTT. The V gene is TRBV20-1, the J gene TRBJ2-3; 12 bases map to TRBD1. This CDR3 has 14 amino acids. Per germline, CDR1 DFQATT and CDR2 SNEGSKA (reference sequence). Trimming cost V 3 bases and J 6 bases; bases outside gene matches: 4.